The TCR beta chain described here comes from a study of T-cell reconstitution after alpha-beta-depleted transplantation in children. This clonotype was detected a few times. It was with unique molecular identifiers that the TCRbeta library was prepared. Each CDR3 protein gets one entry after TCRdb re-called the PCR reads with MiXCR. The sample lists about 640,000 distinct CDR3 sequences, approximately 15% occurring once. V shed 6 bases and J 0 bases; nucleotides not matched to a gene: 8. The CDR3 covers 17 residues. Germline lookup yields CDR1 MNHEY and CDR2 SMNVEV (reference sequence). Sequencing was performed on PBMCs from the stem cell graft donor, taken from the stem cell graft. The chain employs TRBV27 and TRBJ1-5, with TRBD1 matching over 10 bases. The sequence was collected from a human donor who donated a stem cell graft to a child with acute myeloid leukemia. Here the CDR3 DNA reads TGTGCCAGCAGCCTAAGCGGGACAGGGGATAGCAATCAGCCCCAGCATTTT. Translating it yields CASSLSGTGDSNQPQHF.